Below, 27 T cell receptor beta chains from the same sample are listed, as sequenced in a study of beta chain features in type 1 diabetes. Sequenced material consisted of expressed TCRB transcripts (all of the isolated RNA was reverse transcribed). This table comes from immunoSEQ multiplex PCR, and its TCRdb copy is limited to in-frame clones, with some not included. The sample yields 500,000 to 700,000 clones, roughly 16% seen once. The specimen sequenced was naive CD4+ T cells from blood. The receptors derive from a man aged 18-30 years in good health.

The J gene is TRBJ1-2, the V gene TRBV9; the D gene is possibly TRBD1 (6 bases). V was shortened by 5 bases and J by 1 base, with 12 bases between the two germline ends. Germline assignment: CDR1 SGDLS and CDR2 YYNGEE. The length of the CDR3 is 14 residues. CDR3 coding DNA: TGTGCCAGCAGGTCTATCAGGGGTAACTATGGCTACACCTTC. Protein sequence: CASRSIRGNYGYTF.

This clone was observed a handful of times. The chain combines TRBV5-4 with TRBJ2-4; 7 positions match TRBD1. This CDR3 spans 16 amino acids. The trim removed 4 bases at V and 0 bases at J, leaving 7 bases unmatched. Looked up from germline, CDR1 is SGHNT and CDR2 is YYREEE (reference sequence). The DNA of the CDR3 is TGTGCCAGCAGCGGGCAACAGGGGACAGCCAAAAACATTCAGTACTTC. This codes for CASSGQQGTAKNIQYF.

This clone was seen only a few times. The chain uses TRBV5-4 and TRBJ2-4; TRBD1 or TRBD2 may be the D gene (7 bases each). CDR1 and CDR2 (germline): SGHNT, YYREEE (reference sequence). The CDR3 loop spans 17 amino acids. Deletions cut 4 bases from V and 0 bases from J, with 17 bases between. This CDR3 reads CASSNPQGGLAKNIQYF. The CDR3 region has the DNA TGTGCCAGCAGCAACCCGCAGGGGGGGCTAGCCAAAAACATTCAGTACTTC.

The table lists this clone with a few counts. The rearrangement joins TRBV29-1 to TRBJ1-3, with TRBD1 as a possible D gene (5 bases). The germline CDR1 and CDR2 sequences are SQVTM and ANQGSEA. The V end was cut by 3 bases, the J end by 2 bases, with 11 bases between. The CDR3 extends over 14 amino acids. In DNA form, the CDR3 reads TGCAGCGTTGACACCGGGACTGCTGGAAACACCATATATTTT. Encoded protein: CSVDTGTAGNTIYF.

This clone has just a few counts. The gene calls are TRBV5-1 and TRBJ2-1, with D possibly TRBD1 on 6 matching bases. The CDR3 is 14 residues long. The ends were cut back, 5 bases at V and 8 bases at J, with 17 bases in the middle. CDR1 and CDR2 (germline): SGHRS, YFSETQ. The CDR3 spells CASRKIEQGHEQFF. As DNA, the CDR3 is TGCGCCAGCAGGAAAATCGAACAGGGTCATGAGCAGTTCTTC.

The chain carries TRBV7-2 and TRBJ2-7; 8 nucleotides match TRBD2. J lost 1 base, V lost 1 base, and 3 bases had no gene match. Per germline, CDR1 SGHTA and CDR2 FQGNSA. The CDR3 runs to 15 residues. The CDR3 loop reads CASSLVGTSSYEQYF. The CDR3 bases are TGTGCCAGCAGCTTAGTTGGGACTAGTTCCTACGAGCAGTACTTC.

J is TRBJ1-2 and V is TRBV5-1; possible D gene TRBD1, 5 bases. V was clipped by 7 bases and J by 6 bases, with 16 bases between them. The CDR3 loop spans 13 amino acids. Germline V CDR1 and CDR2: SGHRS, YFSETQ. The CDR3 here is CASFRRGENGYTF. CDR3 sequence (DNA): TGCGCCAGCTTCCGACGGGGGGAAAATGGCTACACCTTC.

This clone occurred a few times. DNA of the CDR3: TGCAGCGTTGATCGGGGCTCCTACAATGAGCAGTTCTTC. Encoded protein: CSVDRGSYNEQFF. The chain employs TRBV29-1 and TRBJ2-1; D is perhaps TRBD2 (5 bases). Germline-derived CDR1 and CDR2 are SQVTM and ANQGSEA. Trimming removed 3 bases from V and 0 bases from J, with 6 bases in between. This CDR3 region has 13 residues.

This clone has a handful of counts. The chain's CDR3 is CAIKGYTDTQYF. The CDR3 region has the DNA TGTGCCATCAAGGGTTACACAGATACGCAGTATTTT. The chain recombines TRBV10-3 with TRBJ2-3; D ambiguous. This CDR3 has 12 residues. V was trimmed by 7 bases and J by 2 bases, leaving 7 bases between them. CDR1 is ENHRY, CDR2 SYGVKD, per germline.

This rearrangement joins TRBV28 to TRBJ1-6, with 11 bases fitting TRBD1. Germline values: CDR1 MDHEN, CDR2 SYDVKM. This CDR3 has 16 residues. Germline trimming cut 5 bases from V and 7 bases from J; bases unmatched to any gene: 7. Here the CDR3 reads CASSGGTGGFNSPLHF. In nucleotides, the CDR3 is TGTGCCAGCAGTGGGGGGACAGGGGGTTTCAATTCACCCCTCCACTTT.

This rearrangement joins TRBV30 to TRBJ1-6; 7 bases map to TRBD1. The CDR3 runs to 13 residues. Germline CDR1 GTSNPN, CDR2 SVGIG (reference sequence). After removal of 4 bases from V and 7 bases from J, the junction contained 4 bases not matched to a gene. CDR3 loop: CAWTRDRNSPLHF. The CDR3 DNA is TGTGCCTGGACTAGGGACAGAAATTCACCCCTCCACTTT.

This chain connects TRBV4-3 to TRBJ2-3; 11 bases are shared with TRBD2. CDR1 LGHNA and CDR2 YSLEER come from the germline V gene. Trimming took 1 base from V and 4 from J; bases not matched to a gene: 7. The CDR3 covers 17 residues. This CDR3 is CASSQVFSGGAADTQYF. Here the CDR3 DNA reads TGCGCCAGCAGCCAAGTTTTTAGCGGGGGGGCAGCAGATACGCAGTATTTT.

There are a few counts of this clone. This chain links TRBV7-2 with TRBJ1-1; 7 bases align to TRBD1. There are 15 residues in the CDR3. The V gene's germline CDR1 is SGHTA and CDR2 FQGNSA. The V segment lost 2 bases and the J segment 4 bases; nucleotides outside the gene matches: 7. For the CDR3, the DNA is TGTGCCAGCAGCTTAAAAGAGGGGGCTGGCACTGAAGCTTTCTTT. It translates to CASSLKEGAGTEAFF.

This sequence joins TRBV5-4 and TRBJ2-6; a weak D match, TRBD1 (6 bases). CDR1 is SGHNT and CDR2 is YYREEE in the germline V gene (reference sequence). The CDR3 sequence is 17 residues long. V lost 0 bases and J lost 0, with 10 bases in between. CDR3 protein: CASSLGVDSSGANVLTF. CDR3 sequence (DNA): TGTGCCAGCAGCTTGGGTGTGGACAGCTCTGGGGCCAACGTCCTGACTTTC.

The chain joins TRBV7-9 to TRBJ2-5, with a tentative D call TRBD1 (5 bases). The CDR3 length is 15 residues. Germline CDR1 reads SEHNR; CDR2 reads FQNEAQ (reference sequence). V was trimmed by 3 bases and J by 2 bases, leaving 13 bases between them. The CDR3 DNA reads TGTGCCAGCAGCTTTTATGGGAAGGGGCAAGAGACCCAGTACTTC. This sequence encodes CASSFYGKGQETQYF.

This chain joins TRBV7-3 and TRBJ2-3; 9 nucleotides match TRBD2. Germline-derived CDR1 and CDR2 are SGHTA and FQGTGA. The V and J ends lost 2 bases and 6 bases, in that order; junction bases with no gene match: 9. The CDR3 length is 16 residues. CDR3 residues: CASSLGGSGRSDTQYF. The CDR3 DNA reads as TGTGCCAGCAGCTTAGGTGGTAGCGGGAGAAGCGATACGCAGTATTTT.

This clone was picked up a small number of times. This chain connects TRBV6-5 to TRBJ2-5; possibly TRBD1 for D (6 bases). CDR3 size: 15 residues. Germline-derived CDR1 and CDR2 are MNHEY and SVGAGI. Trimming took off 0 bases at V and 1 base at J, with 9 bases between the two ends. CDR3 nucleotides: TGTGCCAGCAGTTACTCGGGACAATTCCAAGAGACCCAGTACTTC. Translated, it gives CASSYSGQFQETQYF.

In regard to this clone: The same CDR3 can be traced to other DNA sequences in this sample. The chain couples TRBV10-3 to TRBJ2-5, with D possibly being TRBD2 (5 bases). Trimming stripped 6 bases from V and 5 bases from J, with 7 bases between. Germline V gene sequence: CDR1 ENHRY, CDR2 SYGVKD. CDR3 size: 11 residues. For the CDR3, the DNA is TGTGCCATCAGAGAGGGTGAGACCCAGTACTTC. Translation gives CAIREGETQYF.

The genes are TRBV9 and TRBJ2-7, with a tentative D call TRBD2 (5 bases). Trimming cost V 0 bases and J 0 bases, with 7 bases left between them. The germline CDR1 and CDR2 sequences are SGDLS and YYNGEE. CDR3 size: 14 residues. CDR3 sequence reads: CASSVGSGSYEQYF. CDR3 sequence (DNA): TGTGCCAGCAGCGTAGGAAGCGGCTCCTACGAGCAGTACTTC.

The V and J genes are TRBV19 and TRBJ2-1, with a possible D match to TRBD2 (5 bases). V was clipped by 4 bases and J by 6 bases, with 16 bases between them. CDR3 length equals 15 residues. Germline CDR1 reads LNHDA; CDR2 reads SQIVND (reference sequence). The CDR3 region has the DNA TGTGCCAGTAGTACATCCGGCCTCGGGGTCAATGAGCAGTTCTTC. This encodes CASSTSGLGVNEQFF. The complete variable domain, with remaining parts taken from reference TRBV19 and TRBJ2-1, reads DGGITQSPKYLFRKEGQNVTLSCEQNLNHDAMYWYRQDPGQGLRLIYYSQIVNDFQKGDIAEGYSVSREKKESFPLTVTSAQKNPTAFYLCASSTSGLGVNEQFFGPGTRLTVL.

The rearrangement links TRBV9 to TRBJ2-7; no reliable D call. CDR3 length equals 14 residues. V was clipped by 4 bases and J by 2 bases, with 13 bases between them. Germline CDR1 SGDLS, CDR2 YYNGEE. DNA for the CDR3: TGTGCCAGCAGCCGGGCGCGAAACACCTACGAGCAGTACTTC. Translation gives CASSRARNTYEQYF.

This clone was seen more than once but under ten times. The chain recombines TRBV7-2 with TRBJ2-3, with 11 bases lining up with TRBD2. The V and J ends lost 1 base and 0 bases, in that order; junction bases with no gene match: 3. In germline, CDR1 is SGHTA, CDR2 FQGNSA. The CDR3 has 17 amino acids. In DNA form, the CDR3 reads TGTGCCAGCAGCTTAGTCGCTAGCGGGGGGAGCACAGATACGCAGTATTTT. Protein product: CASSLVASGGSTDTQYF.

The genes are TRBV10-3 and TRBJ1-6, with D possibly being TRBD1 (6 bases). The CDR3 extends over 15 amino acids. Germline CDR1 and CDR2: ENHRY and SYGVKD. Trimming left V 2 bases short and J 8 bases short, with 13 bases between. CDR3 bases: TGTGCCATCAGTGAGCAGGCCCCAGGGGATTCACCCCTCCACTTT. This sequence encodes CAISEQAPGDSPLHF.

In its sample, this clone was seen many times. This sequence joins TRBV21-1 and TRBJ2-1. TRBV21-1 counts as a pseudogene. The CDR3 extends over 13 amino acids. The CDR3 protein is CASSEDGPDEQFF. DNA of the CDR3: TGTGCCAGCAGCGAAGACGGGCCCGATGAGCAGTTCTTC.

The chain joins TRBV9 to TRBJ2-5; D unresolved. Trimming cost V 0 bases and J 5 bases, with 11 bases left between them. Germline CDR1 SGDLS, CDR2 YYNGEE. This CDR3 spans 14 amino acids. CDR3 protein: CASSVGSRVETQYF. CDR3 coding DNA: TGTGCCAGCAGCGTAGGGTCCCGTGTGGAGACCCAGTACTTC.

The chain couples TRBV5-6 to TRBJ2-7; weak D call: TRBD2 (6 bases). Trimming removed 4 bases at V and 1 base at J, with 18 bases between. Germline assignment: CDR1 SGHDT and CDR2 YYEEEE. The CDR3 sequence is 16 residues long. The DNA for the CDR3 is TGTGCCAGCAGCGTACGGGCGGGGTCGGGATCCTACGAGCAGTACTTC. Residues: CASSVRAGSGSYEQYF.

This clone came up many times. The V and J genes are TRBV5-1 and TRBJ2-6; no reliable D call. The CDR3 runs 14 residues. Between the trimmed V and J ends, which lost 5 bases and 0 bases, there was a span of 6 bases. In germline, CDR1 is SGHRS, CDR2 YFSETQ. The CDR3 protein is CASRDSSGANVLTF. The CDR3 DNA sequence: TGCGCCAGCAGGGATTCCTCTGGGGCCAACGTCCTGACTTTC.